Presented here are 30 T cell receptor beta chains from one specimen sequenced in a study of molecular identifiers for immune sequencing clone quantification. Using its own MiXCR run on the PCR reads, TCRdb lists one record per CDR3 protein. The sample contains roughly 97,000 distinct CDR3 sequences, around 24% of which appear only once. Input material: naive CD8+ T cells from blood, with Jurkat cell RNA spiked in. Subset given: FACS-sorted CD8+CD4-CCR7+CD45RA+ naive T cells. These receptors all come from a human donor in good health. Some libraries in this study had Jurkat cell RNA spiked in.

The chain recombines TRBV11-2 with TRBJ2-2; D remains ambiguous. In germline, CDR1 is SGHAT, CDR2 FQNNGV. The CDR3 is made up of 17 amino acids. Trimming removed 1 base from V and 0 bases from J, with 12 bases in between. CDR3 sequence reads: CASSLAPGYPNTGELFF. DNA for the CDR3: TGTGCCAGCAGCTTAGCCCCTGGCTACCCGAACACCGGGGAGCTGTTTTTT.

This chain connects TRBV7-6 to TRBJ2-1; the D gene is possibly TRBD1 (5 bases). Germline loops: CDR1 SGHVS, CDR2 FNYEAQ. V lost 1 base to trimming and J lost 2 bases, with 15 bases between them. The CDR3 totals 17 residues. The CDR3 DNA follows: TGTGCCAGCAGCTTAGGGGTACAAGGGGATACCTACAATGAGCAGTTCTTC. Translation: CASSLGVQGDTYNEQFF.

The chain joins TRBV7-9 to TRBJ2-1; no definite D call. This CDR3 contains 14 residues. Trimming cost V 8 bases and J 0 bases, with 11 bases left between them. Per germline, CDR1 SEHNR and CDR2 FQNEAQ (reference sequence). The CDR3 region has the DNA TGTGCCAGCGAGGAGTGGGACTCCTACAATGAGCAGTTCTTC. Its translation: CASEEWDSYNEQFF.

This clonotype appeared a few times. This chain connects TRBV7-9 to TRBJ2-1; D call uncertain. The germline V and J ends were trimmed by 0 bases and 0 bases, with 15 bases remaining between them. This CDR3 contains 18 residues. Germline-derived CDR1 and CDR2 are SEHNR and FQNEAQ (reference sequence). The CDR3 sequence: CASSLADGGASSYNEQFF. The DNA for the CDR3 is TGTGCCAGCAGCTTAGCGGACGGTGGCGCAAGCTCCTACAATGAGCAGTTCTTC.

CDR3 coding DNA: TGTGCCACCAGCAGAGAATCGTGGGGTGGCCAGCCCCAGCATTTT. It is translated as CATSRESWGGQPQHF. The chain is built from TRBV15 and TRBJ1-5; D gene uncertain. Deletions cut 0 bases from V and 7 bases from J, with 13 bases between. Germline V gives CDR1 LNHNV, CDR2 YYDKDF (reference sequence). This CDR3 comprises 15 residues. Combining the CDR3 with reference TRBV15 and TRBJ1-5 gives the whole variable domain DAMVIQNPRYQVTQFGKPVTLSCSQTLNHNVMYWYQQKSSQAPKLLFHYYDKDFNNEADTPDNFQSRRPNTSFCFLDIRSPGLGDTAMYLCATSRESWGGQPQHFGDGTRLSIL.

This clonotype showed up many times. The rearrangement uses TRBV5-4 and TRBJ2-7, with 9 bases lining up with TRBD2. This CDR3 is 15 amino acids long. J was trimmed by 3 bases and V by 7 bases; bases with no gene match: 11. Germline CDR1 reads SGHNT; CDR2 reads YYREEE (reference sequence). CDR3: CASGSVIAGVYEQYF. The CDR3 DNA is TGTGCCAGCGGATCAGTTATAGCGGGAGTCTACGAGCAGTACTTC.

This clonotype was seen repeatedly, ten times or more. The chain recombines TRBV13 with TRBJ2-3; 7 bases are a match to TRBD1. Germline assignment: CDR1 PRHDT and CDR2 FYEKMQ (reference sequence). V dropped 5 bases and J dropped 1; count of bases not matched to a gene: 6. This CDR3 comprises 15 residues. The CDR3 sequence is CASSPRGLGTDTQYF. The CDR3 DNA reads TGTGCCAGCAGCCCAAGGGGGCTTGGCACAGATACGCAGTATTTT.

This clonotype was recorded many times. The chain uses TRBV11-2 and TRBJ1-1, with 7 bases that match TRBD1. CDR3 size: 16 residues. V shed 2 bases, J shed 3 bases, and the junction held 9 bases outside the gene matches. CDR1 is SGHAT, CDR2 FQNNGV, per germline. The CDR3: CASSLRGQGRDTEAFF. The CDR3, as DNA: TGTGCCAGCAGCTTAAGGGGGCAGGGACGTGACACTGAAGCTTTCTTT.

This clonotype appeared many times. The chain links TRBV6-2 or TRBV6-3 to TRBJ1-2; TRBD1 agrees at 10 bases. In germline, CDR1 is MNHEY, CDR2 SVGEGT. Germline trimming cut 4 bases from V and 4 bases from J; bases unmatched to any gene: 9. This CDR3 has 16 residues. This CDR3 is CASSSALTGGSYGYTF. In DNA form, the CDR3 reads TGTGCCAGCAGTTCCGCCTTGACAGGGGGCAGCTATGGCTACACCTTC.

This clonotype was counted between two and nine times. This clone may be a read error of a much larger clone one base away. The chain couples TRBV5-1 to TRBJ2-1; D perhaps matches TRBD1 (5 bases). V lost 0 bases and J lost 12, with 16 bases in between. CDR3 length equals 14 residues. Germline assignment: CDR1 SGHRS and CDR2 YFSETQ. The CDR3 protein is CASSLGAGLDGQFF. DNA of the CDR3: TGCGCCAGCAGCTTGGGGGCAGGGCTTGATGGGCAGTTCTTC.

The V gene is TRBV6-2 or TRBV6-3, the J gene TRBJ2-4; maybe TRBD1 (6 bases). CDR1 is MNHEY and CDR2 is SVGEGT in the germline V gene. The V end was cut by 11 bases, the J end by 1 base, with 15 bases between. CDR3 length equals 14 residues. The CDR3 protein is CARRPQGAKNIQYF. The CDR3 DNA reads as TGTGCCCGCCGTCCCCAGGGGGCCAAAAACATTCAGTACTTC.

This clonotype was counted at least ten times. Here the CDR3 DNA reads TGCAGTGCTACTCCTCCTAGTTTTCGGCAGTACTTC. It is translated as CSATPPSFRQYF. The rearrangement joins TRBV20-1 to TRBJ2-7; unclear D gene. The CDR3 is 12 amino acids. V was pared by 4 bases and J by 9 bases, with 16 bases between. Germline-derived CDR1 and CDR2 are DFQATT and SNEGSKA (reference sequence).

As for this clonotype: Given a much more abundant clone one base away, this may be a read error. The chain has TRBV7-6 and TRBJ2-2; 7 positions agree with TRBD2. J was trimmed by 2 bases and V by 5 bases; bases with no gene match: 8. This CDR3 comprises 16 residues. CDR1 and CDR2 from the germline V gene are SGHVS and FNYEAQ. CDR3: CASSPRLAANTGELFF. In DNA, the CDR3 is TGTGCCAGCAGCCCCCGTCTAGCGGCAAACACCGGGGAGCTGTTTTTT. Using reference TRBV7-6 and TRBJ2-2 for the parts outside the CDR3, the full variable domain is GAGVSQSPRYKVTKRGQDVALRCDPISGHVSLYWYRQALGQGPEFLTYFNYEAQQDKSGLPNDRFSAERPEGSISTLTIQRTEQRDSAMYRCASSPRLAANTGELFFGEGSRLTVL.

This clonotype was counted at least ten times. The chain joins TRBV28 to TRBJ2-7; 8 bases fit TRBD1. CDR1 is MDHEN, CDR2 SYDVKM, per germline. This CDR3 has 17 amino acids. V shed 4 bases and J 3 bases; nucleotides not matched to a gene: 14. The CDR3 is CASSSNRGQEPLYEQYF. The CDR3 coding sequence is TGTGCCAGCAGTTCGAACCGGGGACAGGAGCCTCTCTACGAGCAGTACTTC.

V and J are TRBV24-1 and TRBJ2-1; 11 nucleotides align to TRBD2. V shed 6 bases and J 4 bases; nucleotides not matched to a gene: 4. CDR3 length equals 15 residues. Germline loops: CDR1 KGHDR, CDR2 SFDVKD. The CDR3: CATSKSSGRYNEQFF. CDR3 in DNA: TGTGCCACCAGTAAGTCTAGCGGGAGGTACAATGAGCAGTTCTTC.

This clonotype was detected ten times or more. The rearrangement uses TRBV4-1 and TRBJ2-3; maybe TRBD1 (6 bases). V was shortened by 2 bases and J by 6 bases, with 18 bases between the two germline ends. CDR3 size: 16 residues. CDR1 and CDR2 from the germline V gene are MGHRA and YSYEKL. Written as DNA, the CDR3 is TGCGCCAGCAGCCAAACCCACAGGGTACGAGCGGATACGCAGTATTTT. This gives the protein CASSQTHRVRADTQYF.

This clonotype was observed at least ten times. This chain connects TRBV4-1 to TRBJ2-1; 10 bases align to TRBD2. The J segment lost 10 bases and the V segment lost 2 bases, leaving 8 bases of the junction unmatched. Germline values: CDR1 MGHRA, CDR2 YSYEKL. The CDR3 loop spans 15 amino acids. CDR3 region: CASSQSGGASGEQFF. The CDR3 DNA reads as TGCGCCAGCAGCCAAAGCGGGGGGGCCAGTGGCGAGCAGTTCTTC.

Regarding this clonotype: A much larger clone differs by one base, so this may be a read error. V is TRBV12-3 or TRBV12-4 and J is TRBJ1-2; no reliable D call. With 5 bases removed from V and 4 bases from J, the gap between germline ends came to 17 bases. CDR3 length: 15 amino acids. The CDR3: CASSLGPDSFYGYTF. The DNA for the CDR3 is TGTGCCAGCAGTCTTGGACCCGACTCCTTCTATGGCTACACCTTC.

This clonotype was seen many times. The CDR3 here is CASSQEAGPLAKNIQYF. In DNA, the CDR3 is TGCGCCAGCAGCCAAGAAGCTGGCCCCTTAGCCAAAAACATTCAGTACTTC. V and J are TRBV4-3 and TRBJ2-4; D call uncertain. CDR1 is LGHNA, CDR2 YSLEER, per germline. CDR3 size: 17 residues. Between the trimmed V and J ends, which lost 0 bases and 0 bases, there was a span of 12 bases.

This chain connects TRBV6-6 to TRBJ1-5, with 9 positions matching TRBD1. V lost 8 bases to trimming and J lost 3 bases; unmatched junction nucleotides: 5. Looked up from germline, CDR1 is MNHNY and CDR2 is SVGAGI (reference sequence). CDR3 length: 14 amino acids. The CDR3 sequence is CASWTGATNQPQHF. CDR3 DNA: TGTGCCAGCTGGACAGGGGCAACCAATCAGCCCCAGCATTTT.

This clonotype has ten or more counts. This sequence joins TRBV20-1 and TRBJ2-7, with 10 bases fitting TRBD2. CDR1 is DFQATT, CDR2 SNEGSKA, per germline (reference sequence). This CDR3 is 13 amino acids long. V gave up 2 bases and J gave up 3 bases; unmatched junction bases: 1. DNA of the CDR3: TGCAGTGCTAGAAGCGGGGGGGGCTACGAGCAGTACTTC. Encoded protein: CSARSGGGYEQYF.

With regard to this clonotype: A much bigger clone sits one base away, suggesting this may be a read error. The chain carries TRBV19 and TRBJ1-1, with no clear D. CDR3 size: 13 residues. Per germline, CDR1 LNHDA and CDR2 SQIVND (reference sequence). CDR3 sequence: CASGIGGNTEAFF. CDR3 nucleotides: TGTGCCAGTGGTATAGGCGGTAACACTGAAGCTTTCTTT.

J is TRBJ2-7 and V is TRBV5-4; the match to TRBD1 covers 11 bases. The J segment lost 3 bases and the V segment lost 4 bases, leaving 6 bases of the junction unmatched. Germline V gene sequence: CDR1 SGHNT, CDR2 YYREEE (reference sequence). The CDR3 has 15 amino acids. In DNA, the CDR3 is TGTGCCAGCAGCCGGGACAGGGGGTTTCTCTACGAGCAGTACTTC. Translated: CASSRDRGFLYEQYF.

The chain couples TRBV6-2 or TRBV6-3 to TRBJ2-2; TRBD2 agrees at 9 bases. This CDR3 comprises 15 residues. Germline lookup yields CDR1 MNHEY and CDR2 SVGEGT. Unmatched junction bases numbered 3, after V lost 2 bases and J lost 5 bases. CDR3 region: CASSYTSGSTGELFF. CDR3 in DNA: TGTGCCAGCAGTTACACTAGCGGGTCTACCGGGGAGCTGTTTTTT.

This clonotype was recorded at least ten times. The chain is built from TRBV4-3 and TRBJ2-7; TRBD1 might be the D (5 bases). Trimming shortened V by 1 base and J by 3 bases, and 10 bases separated the two germline ends. The CDR3 extends over 14 amino acids. Germline values: CDR1 LGHNA, CDR2 YSLEER. The CDR3 DNA reads as TGCGCCAGCAGCCAAGTAGTCAGGGACTACGAGCAGTACTTC. This sequence encodes CASSQVVRDYEQYF.

Of note for this clonotype: Its ends do not fully match the called genes, so a read error is possible. This sequence joins TRBV19 and TRBJ2-1; 9 bases fit TRBD2. This CDR3 has 16 amino acids. CDR1 LNHDA and CDR2 SQIVND come from the germline V gene (reference sequence). CDR3 protein: CASSTVTSGPYNGQFF. The CDR3 nucleotides are TGTGCCAGTAGTACCGTGACTAGCGGACCCTACAATGGGCAGTTCTTC.

This chain joins TRBV7-9 and TRBJ1-1; D perhaps matches TRBD1 (5 bases). CDR3 length: 14 amino acids. V was trimmed by 4 bases and J by 3 bases, leaving 12 bases between them. The V gene's germline CDR1 is SEHNR and CDR2 FQNEAQ (reference sequence). CDR3 sequence: CASSWQGPHTEAFF. CDR3 in DNA: TGTGCCAGCAGCTGGCAGGGCCCCCACACTGAAGCTTTCTTT.

The rearrangement joins TRBV27 to TRBJ1-1, with D hard to call. Deletions cut 8 bases from V and 10 bases from J, with 23 bases between. The germline V gene encodes CDR1 MNHEY and CDR2 SMNVEV (reference sequence). The CDR3 is 14 amino acids. CDR3 nucleotide sequence: TGTGCCAGCCCCGGATCGCCCGGATTCCCTGCAGCTTTCTTT. It specifies CASPGSPGFPAAFF.

Turning to this clonotype: Given a much more abundant clone one base away, this may be a read error. V usage is TRBV7-9 and J usage is TRBJ2-5, with D uncertain. Germline lookup yields CDR1 SEHNR and CDR2 FQNEAQ (reference sequence). V dropped 0 bases and J dropped 9 bases, with 11 bases sitting between them. The CDR3 is made up of 13 amino acids. The CDR3 loop is CASSLALSEPQYF. CDR3 sequence (DNA): TGTGCCAGCAGCTTAGCGTTGTCGGAGCCCCAGTACTTC.

This clonotype has at least ten counts. This chain links TRBV29-1 with TRBJ2-5; 10 nucleotides line up with TRBD1. In germline, CDR1 is SQVTM, CDR2 ANQGSEA. After removal of 7 bases from V and 5 bases from J, the junction contained 7 bases not matched to a gene. The CDR3 contains 13 residues. CDR3 sequence: CSAGTGEVETQYF. The CDR3 nucleotides read TGCAGCGCTGGGACAGGGGAAGTGGAGACCCAGTACTTC.